This section outlines one T cell receptor beta chain sequence together with its context. The antigen it recognizes is unknown. No quality values exist for individual bases; no much larger clone is one base distant. The CDR3 sequence holds 14 residues, the cysteine and phenylalanine included. Only CDR3 DNA is held: 42 bases, read in frame from base 1. The germline V gene sets CDR1 to MNHEY and CDR2 to SVGAGI. Trimming removed 5 bases from V and 5 bases from J; the gene matches leave 3 bases unexplained. Libraries came from the immunoSEQ multiplex PCR assay. Held by TCRdb, this immuneACCESS table contains in-frame sequences only and omits some clones. Under half of the omission traces to an unresolved V gene where checked; the cause of the rest is unknown. For this sample there are over 55,000 clones; approximately 94% appear just once. Roughly 3.1% of the sample is in the top ten clones. This specimen comes from a study of technical replicates of blood from a handful of donors (dated by TCRdb to the late 2010s).

This receptor chain uses TRBV6-5 and TRBJ1-4, with TRBD1 identical over 9 junction bases. Sequenced material: PBMCs. The source is a human donor in good health. Some clones in this sample may be carry-over from other donors' samples. The CDR3 region reads CASSRGQGNEKLFF. The DNA reads TGTGCCAGCAGTCGGGGACAGGGAAATGAAAAACTGTTTTTT.